The subject of this entry is one TCR beta chain. This clone was observed a single time. Which antigen it targets is not known. The record has no base qualities; no much larger clone is one base away. The entry originates in a study of blood T cell repertoires in COVID-19 (TCRdb year 2020). A note on the overall study: Collaborator samples came from the United States, Italy and Spain and covered acute and convalescent phases of COVID-19. The material from the prospective study consisted of cDNA or gDNA derived from T cells, B-cell-depleted T cells, or PBMCs. Subjects who had been exposed to COVID-19, were actively infected with it, or had recovered from it provided the deeply sampled blood TCRbeta repertoires that made up the dataset. The repertoires were made available in a free public database intended to serve as a resource for research on the immune response to SARS-CoV-2. The samples were drawn from the first 160 participants of the ongoing ImmuneRACE study and from some 1,300 subjects provided by 6 global collaborators. Nearly every sample came with metadata listing a de-identified subject ID, COVID-19 status, age in years and sex. Where HLA class I and class II types were available, the types were taken from metadata supplied by the sample provider, not from assay-based typing.

TCRbeta CDR3 regions were amplified from genomic DNA by means of the immunoSEQ Assay, a bias-controlled multiplex PCR. The study's own analysis went as follows. The number of nucleated cells in each sample was estimated by amplification of reference gene primers within the assay. To quantify the absolute abundance of each unique TCRbeta CDR3 rearrangement, sequence reads were collapsed and filtered. For each sample, productive Simpson clonality was calculated as the square root of Simpson's diversity index over productive rearrangements. Held by TCRdb, this immuneACCESS table contains in-frame sequences only and omits some clones. Under half of the omission traces to an unresolved V gene where checked; the cause of the rest is unknown. For V, J and clone size, that table is used; D and trimming come from the DNA. The table for this sample lists about 260,000 clones; about 90% of them were counted only once. The ten largest clones capture about 10% of the sample.

The germline V gene encodes CDR1 DFQATT and CDR2 SNEGSKA (reference sequence). The CDR3 runs 10 amino acids, cysteine and phenylalanine included. The CDR3 DNA has 30 bases and is translated from base 1. The junction shows trimming of 5 bases on V and 9 bases on J, plus 8 bases between the germline ends. The investigation overall reported the following: The amount of clinical and demographic metadata varied by source and participant and was provided uncurated.

One collaborating source in Seattle enrolled patients while the patients were actively infected and followed the patients over time throughout the course of disease. Whole blood was collected in K2EDTA tubes by collaborating institutions according to the institutions' own protocols. For TCRbeta analysis, collaborator samples were shipped as frozen whole blood, as isolated PBMCs, or as DNA extracted from either sample type. The chain employs TRBV20-1 and TRBJ1-5; no D segment can be confidently identified. Sequencing was done on a sample of peripheral blood. The receptor was isolated from a woman in her 70s with COVID-19, enrolled during active disease. The bases read TGCAGTGCTGGCACAACGCCCCAGCATTTT. It encodes CSAGTTPQHF.